This T cell receptor beta chain was retrieved from a study of blood T cells in healthy people across ages. Notes on the study in general: Total diversity from one million sequenced T cells was likely underestimated.

Alongside a J-beta primer mix, a sample-barcoded 5' primer served in a second PCR lasting about 7 to 12 cycles. TCRdb processed the 5' RACE reads anew with MiXCR; each CDR3 protein has one entry. The repertoire holds roughly 1,800,000 distinct CDR3 sequences, 49% seen once, with more than 2% in the top ten. The V gene lost 4 bases and the J gene lost 13 bases, with 20 bases spanning the gap. Germline values: CDR1 SQVTM, CDR2 ANQGSEA. This CDR3 contains 13 residues. This clonotype was seen a few times. Its antigen is as yet unknown. The chain couples TRBV29-1 to TRBJ2-4, with D perhaps given as TRBD1 or TRBD2 (5 bases each). The TCR originated in a woman in her 40s in good health. Material for sequencing was blood. This chain's CDR3 is CSVVGQGEEEQYF. CDR3 sequence (DNA): TGCAGCGTTGTCGGGCAGGGAGAGGAGGAGCAGTACTTC.